The rows below give T cell receptor beta chains drawn from one sample of a study of blood T cell repertoires in COVID-19. Assay: immunoSEQ multiplex PCR; the TCRdb copy retains only in-frame clones and omits some. The sample includes some 110,000 clones, about four fifths seen only once; the top ten take roughly 17%. The sample was peripheral blood. The receptors here all came from a man between 60 and 75 years old with active or convalescent COVID-19. Both conserved end residues are part of each CDR3. The D gene is left open where the match is weak. Some rows mark clone size as missing; the rest say once, few, many or name a class of expanded clone.

d_call j_call v_call clone_size cdr3_nt cdr3_aa
. TRBJ1-2 TRBV5-1 . TGCGCCAGCAGCGCCGGACAACTCAACTATGGCTACACCTTC CASSAGQLNYGYTF
TRBD2 TRBJ2-1 TRBV28 . TGTGCCAGCAGTTTGGGAGGGCTAGCGGGAGGGGAGCAGTTCTTC CASSLGGLAGGEQFF
TRBD1 TRBJ2-7 TRBV6-5 . TGTGCCACCTTAGAGACAGGGAGCTCCTACGAGCAGTACTTC CATLETGSSYEQYF
. TRBJ1-1 TRBV24-1 . TGTGCCACCAGTGAGGGGGGCACTGAAGCTTTCTTT CATSEGGTEAFF
. TRBJ1-1 TRBV7-2 . TGTGCCAGCAGCTTAGATAGGGGAATGAACACTGAAGCTTTCTTT CASSLDRGMNTEAFF
. TRBJ2-7 TRBV6-5 . TGTGCCACCCGCGGCGGCCGCTACGAGCAGTACTTC CATRGGRYEQYF
TRBD2 TRBJ2-2 TRBV27 . TGTGCCAGCCGCATCTTCAGACTAGCGGGAGTGAACCTCACCGGGGAGCTGTTTTTT CASRIFRLAGVNLTGELFF
TRBD1 TRBJ2-7 TRBV9 few TGTGCCAGCAGCGTGGGAGGAAACAGGGGGTACGAGCAGTACTTC CASSVGGNRGYEQYF
TRBD2 TRBJ2-1 TRBV5-8 once TGTGCCAGCAGGTTGTCAGTCCTAGCGGGCTCCTACAATGAGCAGTTCTTC CASRLSVLAGSYNEQFF
TRBD1 TRBJ1-4 TRBV28 . TGTGCCAGCAGTTTATCCGGGACAGGGCTGGGGGTCGGGAAACTGTTTTTT CASSLSGTGLGVGKLFF
. TRBJ2-5 TRBV9 . TGTGCCAGCAGCGTAGAAGGGGGAAGGACCCAGTACTTC CASSVEGGRTQYF
. TRBJ2-3 TRBV18 . TGTGCCAGCTCACCAGGCAGCACAGATACGCAGTATTTT CASSPGSTDTQYF
. TRBJ2-2 TRBV19 . TGTGCCAGTAGTATGACGTCGGGAGAGGGGAACACCGGGGAGCTGTTTTTT CASSMTSGEGNTGELFF
. TRBJ2-5 TRBV11-2 . TGTGCCAGCAGCCTCGTCCCCTCTCAGGAGACCCAGTACTTC CASSLVPSQETQYF
. TRBJ2-5 TRBV29-1 . TGCAGCGTTGAAGACGGCAGGAAAGAGACCCAGTACTTC CSVEDGRKETQYF
TRBD1 TRBJ2-3 TRBV19 . TGTGCCAGTAGTTCGGGACAGGGCCTGGGGCTAGGCACAGATACGCAGTATTTT CASSSGQGLGLGTDTQYF
. TRBJ1-5 TRBV19 . TGTGCCAGTAGTCAGGGCCTCAATCAGGCCCAGCATTTT CASSQGLNQAQHF
. TRBJ1-1 TRBV12-3/TRBV12-4 . TGTGCCAGCACGAAAGGAGGGGTGACTGAAGCTTTCTTT CASTKGGVTEAFF
TRBD2 TRBJ2-1 TRBV5-4 few TGTGCCAGCAGCTTTGACAGCGGGAGGGGGAAGAATGAGCAGTTCTTC CASSFDSGRGKNEQFF